The count of the clone carrying this T cell receptor beta chain is one. Its antigen is currently unknown. This CDR3 is built from 15 residues. Trimming removed 0 bases from V and 3 bases from J; junction bases left unmatched: 4. Looked up from germline, CDR1 is SGHRS and CDR2 is YFSETQ. The data were taken from a study of shared clonotypes between healthy human individuals. Turning to the study itself: The study used three CD4 naive, three CD4 memory, two CD8 naive and one CD8 memory plate per donor.

The authors distributed each subset's genomic DNA evenly over several immunoSEQ plates. Sequencing was performed with immunoSEQ multiplex PCR; in TCRdb, only in-frame clones are kept and a portion is missing. Of roughly 1 million clones listed, about 74% were seen once; the top ten hold approximately 1.5%. General observations from the study: Shared across a handful of donors were around 5% of the naive CD4 clonotypes.

The sample taken for sequencing was memory CD4+ T cells sorted from blood. This sample's subset: CD45RA-negative fraction. The sequence derives from a man aged 18-30 years in good health. The chain couples TRBV5-1 to TRBJ2-3; TRBD1 matches 7 bases. CDR3 loop: CASSLAPGQTDTQYF. In DNA form, the CDR3 reads TGCGCCAGCAGCTTGGCACCGGGACAGACAGATACGCAGTATTTT. Together with reference TRBV5-1 and TRBJ2-3, the CDR3 gives the full variable domain: KAGVTQTPRYLIKTRGQQVTLSCSPISGHRSVSWYQQTPGQGLQFLFEYFSETQRNKGNFPGRFSGRQFSNSRSEMNVSTLELGDSALYLCASSLAPGQTDTQYFGPGTRLTVL.